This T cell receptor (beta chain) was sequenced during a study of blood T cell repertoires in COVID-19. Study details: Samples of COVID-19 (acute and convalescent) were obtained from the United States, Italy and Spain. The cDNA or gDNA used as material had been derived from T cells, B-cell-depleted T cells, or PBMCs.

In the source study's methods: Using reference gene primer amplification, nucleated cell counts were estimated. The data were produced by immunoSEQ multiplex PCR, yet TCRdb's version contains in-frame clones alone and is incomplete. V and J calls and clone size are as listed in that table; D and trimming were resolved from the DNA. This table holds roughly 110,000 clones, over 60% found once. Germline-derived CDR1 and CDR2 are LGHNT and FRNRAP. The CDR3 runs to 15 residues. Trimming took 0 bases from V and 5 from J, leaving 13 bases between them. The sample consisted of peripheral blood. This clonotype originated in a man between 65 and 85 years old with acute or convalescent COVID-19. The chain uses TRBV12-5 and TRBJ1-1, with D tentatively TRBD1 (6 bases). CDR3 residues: CASGLVLGGATEAFF. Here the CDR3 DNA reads TGTGCTAGTGGTTTGGTACTAGGGGGGGCGACTGAAGCTTTCTTT.